The T cell receptor (beta chain) described here comes from a study of T cell responses to AZD1222 COVID-19 vaccine. The overall study: Second-dose groups at about 4 or about 12 weeks were pooled.

Worth noting for this clone: Its cognate antigen is unknown.

The data were produced by immunoSEQ multiplex PCR, yet TCRdb's version contains in-frame clones alone and is incomplete. Of around 76,000 clones in the sample, around 83% are singletons; the top ten hold approximately 13%. Broader study findings: Nearly half of the spike-specific TCRs reportedly recognize variant regions that carry no mutations. Mostly white British, mostly female donors; authors suggested clonal diversity may be underestimated. Repertoire samples came only from after the peak T cell response.

Deletions cut 8 bases from V and 2 bases from J, with 18 bases between. Germline values: CDR1 GTSNPN, CDR2 SVGIG (reference sequence). This CDR3 is 14 amino acids long. This material consisted of peripheral blood, taken on day 0 of AZD1222 vaccination. The J gene is TRBJ1-1, the V gene TRBV30; maybe TRBD1 (5 bases). This clonotype was sampled from an adult in good health. As DNA, the CDR3 is TGTGCCGGGCGGAGGGAGGGGAGAAACACTGAAGCTTTCTTT. This encodes CAGRREGRNTEAFF. Filled out from reference TRBV30 and TRBJ1-1, the complete variable domain reads SQTIHQWPATLVQPVGSPLSLECTVEGTSNPNLYWYRQAAGRGLQLLFYSVGIGQISSEVPQNLSASRPQDRQFILSSKKLLLSDSGFYLCAGRREGRNTEAFFGQGTRLTVV.